This T cell receptor (beta chain) was sequenced for a study of blood T cell repertoires in COVID-19. The method was immunoSEQ multiplex PCR; TCRdb's version includes in-frame clones alone and lacks a portion of them. The sample includes nearly 50,000 clones, around 87% of them seen just once. This clone appeared once. Source material: peripheral blood. The origin of this receptor is a woman at least 80 years old with COVID-19, enrolled during active disease.

The CDR3 spells CSAGTSGNYEQYF. For the CDR3, the DNA is TGCAGCGCAGGGACTAGCGGCAACTACGAGCAGTACTTC. The genes are TRBV29-1 and TRBJ2-7; TRBD2 agrees at 11 bases. This CDR3 comprises 13 residues. J lost 3 bases, V lost 7 bases, and 5 bases had no gene match. Germline assignment: CDR1 SQVTM and CDR2 ANQGSEA.